This T cell receptor beta chain was documented in a study of T-cell memory formation after mild COVID-19. Overall study findings and caveats: Largely, contracting CD4+ clones fell within CM and EM, and contracting CD8+ clones within EMRA. Within pre-infection memory, some responding clones were found, suggesting cross-reactive memory joined.

The CDR3 loop spans 14 amino acids. Germline V gene data show CDR1 as MNHEY and CDR2 as SVGEGT. V gave up 4 bases and J gave up 1 base; unmatched junction bases: 2. On this clonotype: The antigen remains undetermined.

In TCRdb, the 5' RACE reads were re-called with MiXCR into one record per CDR3 protein. The data hold under 400,000 distinct CDR3 sequences, with 28% observed a single time. This chain connects TRBV6-2 or TRBV6-3 to TRBJ2-3; 7 nucleotides align to TRBD2. Sample: PBMCs or a T cell subset sorted from them (not recorded which). The origin of this receptor is an adult woman who had mild COVID-19 (a few samples of this study predate the infection). Cell type and time point are not known. As DNA, the CDR3 is TGTGCCAGCAGTTCGGGAGGCCGCACAGATACGCAGTATTTT. Translating it yields CASSSGGRTDTQYF.